Presented here are 5 T cell receptor beta chains from one specimen sequenced in a study of long-term antiretroviral therapy in people with HIV (dated by TCRdb to 2021 to 2024). The immunoSEQ hsTCRB v3.0 assay was used at survey level resolution to sequence the TRB variable region. Here the immuneACCESS table is served through TCRdb, limited to in-frame sequences with V and J called. Missing clones are a known gap in these copies; in checked studies unresolved V genes cover under half, and the rest lacks a known reason. The sample has 25,000 to 35,000 clones on record, around 90% of them singletons. The ten largest clones represent 3.6% of the sample. Specimen: unsorted PBMCs, collected 1.8 years after starting antiretroviral therapy. The receptors were sampled from a woman aged 18-29 years with HIV.

The chain is built from TRBV10-3 and TRBJ1-5; D is ambiguous. The germline V gene has CDR1 ENHRY and CDR2 SYGVKD. There are 14 residues in the CDR3. Deletions cut 0 bases from V and 0 bases from J, with 3 bases between. Here the CDR3 reads CAISESGSNQPQHF. DNA for the CDR3: TGTGCCATCAGTGAGTCCGGTAGCAATCAGCCCCAGCATTTT.

As for this clone: Its ends do not fully match the called genes, so a read error is possible. The rearrangement links TRBV5-6 to TRBJ2-5; 9 bases are a match to TRBD1. The CDR3 consists of 15 residues. CDR1 and CDR2 from the germline V gene are SGHDT and YYEEEE. CDR3 region: CAGSTAGTGLETQYF. CDR3 nucleotides: TGTGCCGGCAGCACAGCCGGGACAGGGTTGGAGACCCAGTACTTC.

The chain joins TRBV6-4 to TRBJ2-3; 9 bases align to TRBD1. Germline V lookup: CDR1 MRHNA, CDR2 SNTAGT. This CDR3 has 17 amino acids. Losses at the gene ends were 0 bases for V and 4 bases for J; bases not matched to a gene: 8. For the CDR3, the DNA is TGTGCCAGCAGTGACTCTACCGGGACAGGGTCCCCAGATACGCAGTATTTT. This gives the protein CASSDSTGTGSPDTQYF.

This clone is medium-sized within its sample. V gene TRBV28 combines with J gene TRBJ2-7; 7 bases are shared with TRBD1. Germline values: CDR1 MDHEN, CDR2 SYDVKM. Trimming took 6 bases from V and 1 from J; bases not matched to a gene: 6. The length of the CDR3 is 14 residues. CDR3 sequence: CASRDRFSSYEQYF. In DNA, the CDR3 is TGTGCCAGCAGGGACAGGTTCTCATCCTACGAGCAGTACTTC.

A few counts support this clone. The chain is built from TRBV27 and TRBJ1-5, with D hard to call. V lost 4 bases to trimming and J lost 9 bases, with 16 bases between them. CDR3 length equals 14 residues. CDR1 and CDR2 (germline): MNHEY, SMNVEV (reference sequence). The CDR3, as DNA: TGTGCCAGCAGTTCGAACCCCGCGCGGTGGCCCCAGCATTTT. This gives the protein CASSSNPARWPQHF.